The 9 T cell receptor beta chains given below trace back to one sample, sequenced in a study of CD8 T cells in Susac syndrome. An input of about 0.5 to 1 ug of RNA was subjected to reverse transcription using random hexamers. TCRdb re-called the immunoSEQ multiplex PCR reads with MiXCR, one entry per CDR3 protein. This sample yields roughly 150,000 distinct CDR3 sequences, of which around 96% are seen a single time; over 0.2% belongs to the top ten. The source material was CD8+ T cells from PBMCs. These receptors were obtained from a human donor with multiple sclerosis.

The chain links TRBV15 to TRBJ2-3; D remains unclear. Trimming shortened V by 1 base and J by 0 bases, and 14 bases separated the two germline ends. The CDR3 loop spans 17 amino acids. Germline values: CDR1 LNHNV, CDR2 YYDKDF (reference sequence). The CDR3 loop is CATSRGDTLSSTDTQYF. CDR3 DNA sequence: TGTGCCACCAGCAGAGGCGACACACTCTCTAGCACAGATACGCAGTATTTT.

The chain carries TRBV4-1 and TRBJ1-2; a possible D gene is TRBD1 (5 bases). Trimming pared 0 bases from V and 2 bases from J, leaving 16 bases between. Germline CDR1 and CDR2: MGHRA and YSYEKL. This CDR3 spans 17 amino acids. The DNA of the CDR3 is TGCGCCAGCAGCCAAGATTTCCCGCTGCGGGGGAACTATGGCTACACCTTC. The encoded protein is CASSQDFPLRGNYGYTF.

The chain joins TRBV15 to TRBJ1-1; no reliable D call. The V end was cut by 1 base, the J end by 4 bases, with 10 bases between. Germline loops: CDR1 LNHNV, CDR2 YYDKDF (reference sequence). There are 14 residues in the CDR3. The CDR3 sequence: CATSRGRQRTEAFF. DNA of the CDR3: TGTGCCACCAGCAGAGGACGGCAGCGCACTGAAGCTTTCTTT.

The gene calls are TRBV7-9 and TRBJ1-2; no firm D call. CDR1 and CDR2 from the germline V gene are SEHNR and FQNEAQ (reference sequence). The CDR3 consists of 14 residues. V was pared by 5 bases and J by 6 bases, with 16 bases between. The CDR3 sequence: CASSNPPGVDGYTF. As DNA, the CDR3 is TGTGCCAGCAGCAATCCCCCGGGTGTCGATGGCTACACCTTC.

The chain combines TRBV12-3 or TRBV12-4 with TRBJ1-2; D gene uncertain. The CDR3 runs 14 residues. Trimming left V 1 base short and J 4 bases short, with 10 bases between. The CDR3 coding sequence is TGTGCCAGCAGTTTAGGGGGAGAGGCCTATGGCTACACCTTC. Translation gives CASSLGGEAYGYTF.

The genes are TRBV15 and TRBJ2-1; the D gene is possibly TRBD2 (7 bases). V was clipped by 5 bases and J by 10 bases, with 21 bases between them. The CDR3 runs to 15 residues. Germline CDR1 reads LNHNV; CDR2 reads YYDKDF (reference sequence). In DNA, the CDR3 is TGTGCCACCAGCCTGGGAGGGGGGGATCCCGGGGAGCAGTTCTTC. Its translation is CATSLGGGDPGEQFF.

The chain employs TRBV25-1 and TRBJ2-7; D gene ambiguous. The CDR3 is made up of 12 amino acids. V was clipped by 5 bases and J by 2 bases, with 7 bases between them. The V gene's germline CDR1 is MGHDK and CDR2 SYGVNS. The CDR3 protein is CASSHTPYEQYF. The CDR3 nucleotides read TGTGCCAGCAGTCACACCCCCTACGAGCAGTACTTC.

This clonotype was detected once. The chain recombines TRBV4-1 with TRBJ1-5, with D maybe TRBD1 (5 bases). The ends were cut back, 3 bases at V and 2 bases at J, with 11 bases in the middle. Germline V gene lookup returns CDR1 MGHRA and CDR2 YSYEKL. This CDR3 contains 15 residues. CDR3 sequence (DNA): TGCGCCAGCAGCCACCGACAGACCGGCAATCAGCCCCAGCATTTT. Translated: CASSHRQTGNQPQHF.

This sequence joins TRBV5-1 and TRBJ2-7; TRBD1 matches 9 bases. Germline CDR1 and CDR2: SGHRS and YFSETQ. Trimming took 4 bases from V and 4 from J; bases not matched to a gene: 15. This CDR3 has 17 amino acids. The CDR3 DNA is TGCGCCAGCAGCCCCGGCAGTCGGGACAGGGATATGTACGAGCAGTACTTC. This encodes CASSPGSRDRDMYEQYF.